This entry features one T cell receptor (beta chain) sequence. Germline V lookup: CDR1 GTSNPN, CDR2 SVGIG (reference sequence). The CDR3 extends over 13 amino acids. V was shortened by 3 bases and J by 5 bases, with 14 bases between the two germline ends. The data were produced by immunoSEQ multiplex PCR, yet TCRdb's version contains in-frame clones alone and is incomplete. The profile shows roughly 11,000 clones, over 80% of them singletons. The record originates from a study of tumor-infiltrating lymphocytes in localized non-small cell lung cancer. The sequence was collected from a human donor with non-small cell lung cancer. Source material: lung tumor tissue. The rearrangement links TRBV30 to TRBJ2-7; D possibly matches TRBD1 or TRBD2 (5 bases each). CDR3 sequence (DNA): TGTGCCTGGAGCTCCGGGACCGGCAACGAGCAGTACTTC. This codes for CAWSSGTGNEQYF.